This passage covers 6 T cell receptor beta chains from one sample sequenced in a study of T cell responses to AZD1222 COVID-19 vaccine. Profiling relied on immunoSEQ multiplex PCR, and the TCRdb table lists in-frame clones only, not all of them. The table records roughly 190,000 clones, approximately 90% of them present only once. The sequenced sample was peripheral blood, obtained 28 days after the second AZD1222 dose. Every receptor here comes from an adult who received the AZD1222 COVID-19 vaccine.

This chain joins TRBV29-1 and TRBJ1-2; 11 bases map to TRBD1. The germline V gene encodes CDR1 SQVTM and CDR2 ANQGSEA. V lost 6 bases and J lost 7; bases outside the gene matches: 4. The CDR3 consists of 12 residues. In DNA, the CDR3 is TGCAGCGTGGGGGACAGGGGGTCTGGCTACACCTTC. It specifies CSVGDRGSGYTF.

The chain employs TRBV6-2 or TRBV6-3 and TRBJ1-5; D is unclear. Germline V gene data show CDR1 as MNHEY and CDR2 as SVGEGT. This CDR3 has 14 residues. V was trimmed by 0 bases and J by 1 base, leaving 4 bases between them. The CDR3 sequence: CASSYSGSNQPQHF. The CDR3, as DNA: TGTGCCAGCAGTTACTCGGGCAGCAATCAGCCCCAGCATTTT.

The rearrangement joins TRBV9 to TRBJ1-6, with TRBD1 matching over 7 bases. Germline CDR1 SGDLS, CDR2 YYNGEE. The CDR3 loop spans 17 amino acids. The J segment lost 2 bases and the V segment lost 0 bases, leaving 5 bases of the junction unmatched. The CDR3 DNA reads TGTGCCAGCAGCGTAGGGGACAGCCTCCCCTATAATTCACCCCTCCACTTT. Residues: CASSVGDSLPYNSPLHF. The full variable domain, completed using reference TRBV9 and TRBJ1-6, is DSGVTQTPKHLITATGQRVTLRCSPRSGDLSVYWYQQSLDQGLQFLIQYYNGEERAKGNILERFSAQQFPDLHSELNLSSLELGDSALYFCASSVGDSLPYNSPLHFGNGTRLTVT.

The CDR3 sequence: CASRTGSREQYF. In nucleotides, the CDR3 is TGTGCCAGTCGGACAGGGAGTCGCGAGCAGTACTTC. The chain couples TRBV19 to TRBJ2-7, with 8 positions matching TRBD1. Germline assignment: CDR1 LNHDA and CDR2 SQIVND (reference sequence). The CDR3 extends over 12 amino acids. V was pared by 8 bases and J by 6 bases, with 6 bases of the junction left unmatched. The variable domain in full, with the rest retrieved from reference TRBV19 and TRBJ2-7, is DGGITQSPKYLFRKEGQNVTLSCEQNLNHDAMYWYRQDPGQGLRLIYYSQIVNDFQKGDIAEGYSVSREKKESFPLTVTSAQKNPTAFYLCASRTGSREQYFGPGTRLTVT.

The chain recombines TRBV9 with TRBJ2-2, with D tentatively TRBD1 (5 bases). The germline V gene has CDR1 SGDLS and CDR2 YYNGEE. CDR3 size: 13 residues. The V end was cut by 3 bases, the J end by 8 bases, with 11 bases between. The CDR3 here is CASSEAGLGELFF. The CDR3 coding sequence is TGTGCCAGCAGCGAGGCAGGGTTGGGGGAGCTGTTTTTT.

The CDR3 is CASSVTTSGRRSSYEQYF. The CDR3 region has the DNA TGTGCCAGTAGTGTAACGACTAGCGGGAGGCGCAGCTCCTACGAGCAGTACTTC. The J gene is TRBJ2-7, the V gene TRBV19; the match to TRBD2 covers 13 bases. V lost 5 bases, J lost 0 bases, and 10 bases stayed unmatched. The CDR3 covers 18 residues. CDR1 is LNHDA, CDR2 SQIVND, per germline (reference sequence).